Shown below are 8 T cell receptor beta chains from a single sample sequenced in a study of cytomegalovirus exposure and HLA in healthy donors. Primers for the PCR totalled 60 Vbeta and 13 Jbeta. Using immunoSEQ multiplex PCR, the repertoire was profiled, and TCRdb retains in-frame clones only, with some absent. Among some 100,000 clones listed, around 77% were seen once. The sequencing sample was made of PBMCs. The receptor set was obtained from a middle-aged man in good health and CMV-seropositive.

The CDR3 loop reads CASSPLAGYEKLFF. The CDR3 nucleotides read TGTGCCAGCTCACCTCTCGCGGGATACGAAAAACTGTTTTTT. This chain links TRBV18 with TRBJ1-4, with D unresolved. Trimming removed 3 bases from V and 8 bases from J, with 13 bases in between. This CDR3 spans 14 amino acids. Germline V gene sequence: CDR1 KGHSH, CDR2 LQKENI.

CDR3 loop: CASSPGQTNNEKLFF. CDR3 DNA: TGTGCCAGCAGCCCGGGACAGACTAATAATGAAAAACTGTTTTTT. The chain employs TRBV9 and TRBJ1-4; TRBD1 matches at 7 bases. V was pared by 4 bases and J by 4 bases, with 7 bases of the junction left unmatched. Germline V gene sequence: CDR1 SGDLS, CDR2 YYNGEE. CDR3 size: 15 residues.

Concerning this clone: At one end, the junction sequence differs from germline, possibly due to a read error. V and J are TRBV29-1 and TRBJ1-1, with TRBD1 matching over 8 bases. CDR1 SQVTM and CDR2 ANQGSEA come from the germline V gene. The CDR3 runs to 11 residues. The CDR3: CSVAGWTGKVF. The CDR3 DNA reads as TGCAGCGTTGCGGGGTGGACAGGGAAAGTCTTT.

CDR3 nucleotides: TGTGCCAGCTCACCCGCAGGGTCCTCCTACGAGCAGTACTTC. As protein: CASSPAGSSYEQYF. This rearrangement joins TRBV18 to TRBJ2-7, with D perhaps TRBD1 (5 bases). The germline gives CDR1 KGHSH, CDR2 LQKENI. The germline V and J ends were trimmed by 3 bases and 0 bases, with 9 bases remaining between them. CDR3 length: 14 residues.

The rearrangement joins TRBV7-8 to TRBJ1-1; D is possibly TRBD1 (5 bases). CDR1 SGHVS and CDR2 FQNEAQ come from the germline V gene. V lost 2 bases, J lost 3 bases, and 16 bases lay in between. The length of the CDR3 is 16 residues. In nucleotides, the CDR3 is TGTGCCAGCAGCTTACAGGGTTGGGGTGGGGACACTGAAGCTTTCTTT. Translation gives CASSLQGWGGDTEAFF. Together with reference TRBV7-8 and TRBJ1-1, the CDR3 gives the full variable domain: GAGVSQSPRYKVAKRGQDVALRCDPISGHVSLFWYQQALGQGPEFLTYFQNEAQLDKSGLPSDRFFAERPEGSVSTLKIQRTQQEDSAVYLCASSLQGWGGDTEAFFGQGTRLTVV.

The chain has TRBV9 and TRBJ2-1; possibly TRBD2 for D (5 bases). Trimming left V 4 bases short and J 7 bases short, with 15 bases between. The germline V gene encodes CDR1 SGDLS and CDR2 YYNGEE. The CDR3 covers 14 residues. This chain's CDR3 is CASSPRTSGNEQFF. The DNA of the CDR3 is TGTGCCAGCAGCCCCCGAACGTCGGGAAATGAGCAGTTCTTC.

V usage is TRBV28 and J usage is TRBJ1-5; 9 positions match TRBD1. CDR1 MDHEN and CDR2 SYDVKM come from the germline V gene. Losses at the gene ends were 5 bases for V and 5 bases for J; bases not matched to a gene: 4. This CDR3 is 14 amino acids long. CDR3 nucleotides: TGTGCCAGCAGTGCGACAGGGGGACATCAGCCCCAGCATTTT. Translating it yields CASSATGGHQPQHF.

The chain combines TRBV29-1 with TRBJ2-3, with D possibly being TRBD2 (6 bases). The CDR3 covers 14 residues. Germline assignment: CDR1 SQVTM and CDR2 ANQGSEA. Deletions cut 6 bases from V and 2 bases from J, with 15 bases between. The CDR3 spells CSVIGTRNTDTQYF. In DNA form, the CDR3 reads TGCAGCGTGATTGGGACTCGAAACACAGATACGCAGTATTTT.